What follows are 31 T cell receptor beta chains derived from one specimen sequenced in a study of spatial heterogeneity in lung cancer. Documented time point: blood at routine non-recurrence follow-up after resection. TCRdb redid the calling of the 5' RACE reads with MiXCR, one entry per CDR3 protein. This sample has about 36,000 distinct CDR3 sequences, with roughly 7.8% found just once. The material sequenced was PBMCs, taken at follow-up. Receptor source: a male donor with early-stage non-small cell lung cancer.

In its sample, this clonotype was seen many times. A junction boundary mismatches the germline segment, possibly from a read error. J is TRBJ1-5 and V is TRBV27; TRBD1 matches at 10 bases. The CDR3 loop spans 17 amino acids. CDR1 MNHEY and CDR2 SMNVEV come from the germline V gene (reference sequence). CDR3 DNA: TGTGCCAGCAGTGTATCTTCCTGGACAGGGGGGCATCAGCCCCAGCATTTT. Protein: CASSVSSWTGGHQPQHF.

This clonotype was observed a handful of times. The chain employs TRBV5-6 and TRBJ2-7; 7 nucleotides agree with TRBD1. The V gene's germline CDR1 is SGHDT and CDR2 YYEEEE. With 1 base clipped from V and 3 bases from J, the junction kept 10 bases outside the gene matches. The CDR3 length is 16 residues. CDR3: CASSLLLGGSNYEQYF. CDR3 DNA sequence: TGTGCCAGCAGCTTGCTCCTAGGGGGCTCCAACTACGAGCAGTACTTC.

This clonotype was seen ten or more times. The rearrangement joins TRBV10-2 to TRBJ2-2; D might be TRBD1 or TRBD2, each matching 5 bases. Between the trimmed V and J ends, which lost 2 bases and 4 bases, there was a span of 17 bases. The germline CDR1 and CDR2 sequences are WSHSY and SAAADI. There are 17 residues in the CDR3. CDR3 loop: CASSEVSGPLATGELFF. DNA for the CDR3: TGCGCCAGCAGTGAGGTTTCGGGGCCCCTCGCCACCGGGGAGCTGTTTTTT.

This clonotype was seen repeatedly, ten times or more. The chain joins TRBV28 to TRBJ2-7; no reliable D call. Germline values: CDR1 MDHEN, CDR2 SYDVKM. Trimming cost V 5 bases and J 4 bases, with 3 bases left between them. CDR3 length: 10 residues. This chain's CDR3 is CASSRYEQYF. The CDR3, as DNA: TGTGCCAGCAGTCGTTACGAGCAGTACTTC.

This clonotype appeared a few times. The chain uses TRBV6-5 and TRBJ2-5; D gene unclear. The V and J ends lost 0 bases and 5 bases respectively, with 7 bases between them. This CDR3 comprises 13 residues. CDR1 and CDR2 (germline): MNHEY, SVGAGI. The CDR3, as DNA: TGTGCCAGCAGTTACTCGATGGACGAGACCCAGTACTTC. Its protein is CASSYSMDETQYF.

The sample holds many counts of this clonotype. The J gene is TRBJ2-1, the V gene TRBV27; D is unresolved. V lost 2 bases and J 4 bases, leaving 3 bases between the germline ends. Germline V gives CDR1 MNHEY, CDR2 SMNVEV (reference sequence). This CDR3 has 12 amino acids. The CDR3 sequence: CASSLNYNEQFF. CDR3 DNA: TGTGCCAGCAGTTTAAATTACAATGAGCAGTTCTTC.

This clonotype appeared many times. The chain joins TRBV20-1 to TRBJ2-4; unclear D gene. Between the trimmed V and J ends, which lost 1 base and 6 bases, there was a span of 4 bases. Per germline, CDR1 DFQATT and CDR2 SNEGSKA (reference sequence). This CDR3 is 11 amino acids long. CDR3 nucleotide sequence: TGCAGTGCTAGAGGTGGAAACATTCAGTACTTC. It encodes CSARGGNIQYF.

This clonotype was detected ten times or more. This chain links TRBV7-8 with TRBJ1-2; TRBD1 matches at 10 bases. The CDR3 totals 14 residues. The ends lost 5 bases at V and 4 bases at J; junction bases unmatched: 4. Germline CDR1 is SGHVS and CDR2 is FQNEAQ. The CDR3 DNA reads as TGTGCCAGCAGCCGACAGGGGGCTCGCTATGGCTACACCTTC. This gives the protein CASSRQGARYGYTF.

This clonotype was counted at least ten times. The chain carries TRBV15 and TRBJ1-2; unclear D gene. V gave up 3 bases and J gave up 7 bases, with 18 bases separating them. CDR1 LNHNV and CDR2 YYDKDF come from the germline V gene (reference sequence). The CDR3 consists of 15 residues. This chain's CDR3 is CATSRPTLSLGGYTF. In DNA form, the CDR3 reads TGTGCCACCAGCAGGCCCACTCTCTCTCTGGGTGGCTACACCTTC. The full variable domain, rest sourced from reference TRBV15 and TRBJ1-2, is DAMVIQNPRYQVTQFGKPVTLSCSQTLNHNVMYWYQQKSSQAPKLLFHYYDKDFNNEADTPDNFQSRRPNTSFCFLDIRSPGLGDTAMYLCATSRPTLSLGGYTFGSGTRLTVV.

This clonotype was counted at least ten times. The CDR3 nucleotides are TGCGCCAGCAGCTTGGGCAGCAGCTACGAGCAGTACTTC. Its protein product is CASSLGSSYEQYF. This chain links TRBV5-1 with TRBJ2-7; no reliable D call. Germline V CDR1 and CDR2: SGHRS, YFSETQ. This CDR3 spans 13 amino acids. V lost 0 bases and J lost 3, with 7 bases in between.

At least ten counts were recorded for this clonotype. The rearrangement joins TRBV20-1 to TRBJ1-1, with TRBD1 identical over 7 bases. J was trimmed by 3 bases and V by 6 bases; bases with no gene match: 16. The CDR3 runs to 16 residues. Germline CDR1 reads DFQATT; CDR2 reads SNEGSKA (reference sequence). This chain's CDR3 is CSARGRQQGMDTEAFF. The CDR3 DNA reads TGCAGTGCCAGGGGACGCCAACAGGGGATGGACACTGAAGCTTTCTTT.

This clonotype was recorded many times. The rearrangement joins TRBV6-2 or TRBV6-3 to TRBJ2-2; TRBD1 is a possible D gene (6 bases). The CDR3 covers 14 residues. V was shortened by 4 bases and J by 3 bases, with 9 bases between the two germline ends. CDR1 and CDR2 (germline): MNHEY, SVGEGT. The CDR3 sequence is CASSSNRDTGELFF. CDR3 bases: TGTGCCAGCAGTTCCAACAGGGACACCGGGGAGCTGTTTTTT.

This clonotype was recorded at least ten times. The V and J genes are TRBV6-1 and TRBJ2-4; D unclear. With 7 bases removed from V and 10 bases from J, the gap between germline ends came to 17 bases. CDR1 and CDR2 from the germline V gene are MNHNS and SASEGT. CDR3 length: 13 amino acids. The CDR3 sequence: CASIGPARRIQYF. The CDR3 DNA reads TGTGCCAGCATAGGGCCCGCACGAAGAATTCAGTACTTC.

J is TRBJ1-5 and V is TRBV19; unclear D gene. Deletions cut 4 bases from V and 2 bases from J, with 6 bases between. Germline-derived CDR1 and CDR2 are LNHDA and SQIVND (reference sequence). The CDR3 has 13 residues. This chain's CDR3 is CASSSHGNQPQHF. The DNA of the CDR3 is TGTGCCAGTAGTAGTCACGGCAATCAGCCCCAGCATTTT.

This chain uses TRBV12-3 or TRBV12-4 with TRBJ2-1; possibly TRBD1 for D (6 bases). The length of the CDR3 is 14 residues. With 7 bases removed from V and 3 bases from J, the gap between germline ends came to 13 bases. The CDR3 coding sequence is TGTGCCAGCACCTCGAGACAGGTCTACAATGAGCAGTTCTTC. It yields the protein CASTSRQVYNEQFF.

This clonotype was counted a few times. The V and J genes are TRBV12-3 or TRBV12-4 and TRBJ2-2; D unclear. The ends were cut back, 7 bases at V and 3 bases at J, with 12 bases in the middle. The CDR3 sequence is 14 residues long. The CDR3 is CASTEDGYTGELFF. CDR3 nucleotides: TGTGCCAGCACCGAGGATGGTTACACCGGGGAGCTGTTTTTT.

This clonotype was counted ten times or more. The chain recombines TRBV19 with TRBJ2-7, with 7 bases lining up with TRBD2. In germline, CDR1 is LNHDA, CDR2 SQIVND (reference sequence). V shed 6 bases, J shed 0 bases, and the junction held 5 bases outside the gene matches. CDR3 length: 14 amino acids. The CDR3 protein is CASSPGGFSYEQYF. The DNA of the CDR3 is TGTGCCAGTAGCCCCGGGGGGTTCTCCTACGAGCAGTACTTC.

This clonotype appeared many times. This chain uses TRBV12-3 or TRBV12-4 with TRBJ2-1; 8 bases fit TRBD1. J was trimmed by 1 base and V by 5 bases; bases with no gene match: 13. The CDR3 totals 18 residues. The chain's CDR3 is CASSIGQGRTDSYNEQFF. The CDR3 bases are TGTGCCAGCAGTATCGGACAGGGTAGGACGGATTCCTACAATGAGCAGTTCTTC.

This clonotype was recorded many times. V is TRBV3-1 and J is TRBJ2-7; TRBD1 aligns across 7 bases. Per the germline V gene, CDR1 is LGHDT and CDR2 is YNNKEL (reference sequence). The CDR3 is 14 amino acids. With 0 bases clipped from V and 3 bases from J, the junction kept 2 bases outside the gene matches. CDR3 residues: CASSQETGVYEQYF. The CDR3, as DNA: TGTGCCAGCAGCCAAGAAACAGGGGTCTACGAGCAGTACTTC.

The table lists this clonotype with many counts. V is TRBV27 and J is TRBJ2-5; D call uncertain. Per germline, CDR1 MNHEY and CDR2 SMNVEV (reference sequence). The CDR3 is 13 residues long. Between the trimmed V and J ends, which lost 4 bases and 5 bases, there was a span of 11 bases. Written as DNA, the CDR3 is TGTGCCAGCAGTTCCCTCGCCCCCGAGACCCAGTACTTC. It is translated as CASSSLAPETQYF.

There are many counts of this clonotype. This rearrangement joins TRBV10-3 to TRBJ2-1; 11 nucleotides line up with TRBD1. The CDR3 spans 15 residues. CDR1 is ENHRY and CDR2 is SYGVKD in the germline V gene. Losses at the gene ends were 3 bases for V and 7 bases for J; bases not matched to a gene: 5. CDR3 bases: TGTGCCATCAGTGAACCTGGGACAGGGGGAAATGAGCAGTTCTTC. The encoded protein is CAISEPGTGGNEQFF.

This clonotype was seen at least ten times. The CDR3: CASSLGLADQETQYF. The CDR3 DNA sequence: TGTGCCAGCAGTTTAGGTTTAGCGGACCAAGAGACCCAGTACTTC. The J gene is TRBJ2-5, the V gene TRBV12-3 or TRBV12-4, with D perhaps TRBD2 (6 bases). The CDR3 length is 15 residues. Trimming removed 1 base from V and 0 bases from J, with 9 bases in between.

This clonotype showed up many times. The chain is built from TRBV12-3 or TRBV12-4 and TRBJ1-4; tentative D call: TRBD1 (6 bases). This CDR3 spans 14 amino acids. Trimming stripped 7 bases from V and 8 bases from J, with 17 bases between. CDR3 DNA sequence: TGTGCCAGCAAGACGGGGGCGGGCGAGGAAAAACTGTTTTTT. This gives the protein CASKTGAGEEKLFF.

This clonotype was counted once. With a much larger clone just one base away, this may be a read error. CDR3 protein: CASGLAGGPPDTQYF. The DNA for the CDR3 is TGTGCCAGCGGCTTAGCGGGGGGGCCCCCAGATACGCAGTATTTT. The V and J genes are TRBV7-3 and TRBJ2-3; 11 bases map to TRBD2. Germline V gene lookup returns CDR1 SGHTA and CDR2 FQGTGA. The length of the CDR3 is 15 residues.

In its sample, this clonotype was seen many times. This rearrangement joins TRBV6-1 to TRBJ2-5, with D possibly TRBD2 on 6 matching bases. This CDR3 is built from 16 residues. Trimming took off 4 bases at V and 4 bases at J, with 19 bases between the two ends. Germline V lookup: CDR1 MNHNS, CDR2 SASEGT. The CDR3 loop reads CASSASRDFWGETQYF. CDR3 nucleotide sequence: TGTGCCAGCAGTGCAAGTCGGGACTTCTGGGGAGAGACCCAGTACTTC.

This clonotype showed up many times. This chain uses TRBV6-5 with TRBJ2-7, with D uncertain. CDR1 is MNHEY, CDR2 SVGAGI, per germline. Deletions cut 3 bases from V and 0 bases from J, with 9 bases between. This CDR3 contains 14 residues. This chain's CDR3 is CASSYLGRSYEQYF. The DNA for the CDR3 is TGTGCCAGCAGTTATTTAGGACGCTCCTACGAGCAGTACTTC.

This clonotype showed up many times. V is TRBV5-1 and J is TRBJ1-1; D is ambiguous. Trimming removed 4 bases at V and 5 bases at J, with 12 bases between. The CDR3 length is 13 residues. Looked up from germline, CDR1 is SGHRS and CDR2 is YFSETQ. This chain's CDR3 is CASSPTRNTEAFF. DNA of the CDR3: TGCGCCAGCAGCCCGACACGGAATACTGAAGCTTTCTTT. The full variable domain, rest sourced from reference TRBV5-1 and TRBJ1-1, is KAGVTQTPRYLIKTRGQQVTLSCSPISGHRSVSWYQQTPGQGLQFLFEYFSETQRNKGNFPGRFSGRQFSNSRSEMNVSTLELGDSALYLCASSPTRNTEAFFGQGTRLTVV.

This rearrangement joins TRBV29-1 to TRBJ2-2, with a weak D call TRBD2 (5 bases). CDR3 length equals 16 residues. Trimming took 0 bases from V and 2 from J, leaving 13 bases between them. Germline loops: CDR1 SQVTM, CDR2 ANQGSEA. The chain's CDR3 is CSVEDHSSTNTGELFF. The CDR3 DNA sequence: TGCAGCGTTGAAGATCATTCTAGCACAAACACCGGGGAGCTGTTTTTT.

This clonotype counts as medium-sized. The rearrangement links TRBV20-1 to TRBJ2-5, with 7 bases identical to TRBD2. The CDR3 has 14 amino acids. Germline CDR1 DFQATT, CDR2 SNEGSKA (reference sequence). The V gene end was trimmed by 6 bases and the J gene end by 3 bases; junction bases not matched to a gene: 10. CDR3 in amino acids: CSAPLRGIEETQYF. DNA for the CDR3: TGCAGTGCCCCTTTGCGGGGGATCGAAGAGACCCAGTACTTC.

This clonotype was found many times. The gene calls are TRBV6-4 and TRBJ1-6, with D unresolved. This CDR3 contains 18 residues. Trimming pared 4 bases from V and 4 bases from J, leaving 20 bases between. Looked up from germline, CDR1 is MRHNA and CDR2 is SNTAGT. The CDR3: CASSGMCRASLYNSPLHF. CDR3 in DNA: TGTGCCAGCAGTGGGATGTGTCGAGCCTCCCTATATAATTCACCCCTCCACTTT.

In this sample, this clonotype turned up a few times. The V call is TRBV6-1, the J call TRBJ2-7; D unclear. The germline V gene has CDR1 MNHNS and CDR2 SASEGT. CDR3 length: 14 residues. Between the trimmed V and J ends, which lost 1 base and 5 bases, there was a span of 12 bases. Written as DNA, the CDR3 is TGTGCCAGCAGTGAAGGCTACAGTCGCGACGAGCAGTACTTC. Translating it yields CASSEGYSRDEQYF.